This record concerns one T cell receptor beta chain sequence. Authors' analysis steps: Reference gene primer amplification gave nucleated cell count estimates. Data came from immunoSEQ multiplex PCR; TCRdb stores just in-frame clones and leaves some out. D and trimming were read from the DNA, whereas the V and J calls and clone size are those reported in that table. The sample comprises hundreds of thousands of clones, approximately 85% of which are singletons, and around 0.9% rests with the top ten. The data originate from a study of blood T cell repertoires in COVID-19. Study at large: The study drew acute and convalescent COVID-19 samples from the United States, Italy and Spain.

Deletions cut 3 bases from V and 0 bases from J, with 10 bases between. The CDR3 has 14 amino acids. Germline CDR1 and CDR2: SGDLS and YYNGEE. Participants were placed into cohorts based on the clinical history they reported. The sample was PBMCs or T cells enriched from blood (not recorded which). The rearrangement links TRBV9 to TRBJ2-7, with D maybe TRBD2 (6 bases). This clonotype was sampled from a woman in her thirties who had recovered from COVID-19. The CDR3 sequence is CASSAGDSSYEQYF. In nucleotides, the CDR3 is TGTGCCAGCAGCGCCGGGGACTCCTCCTACGAGCAGTACTTC. The full variable domain, in which reference TRBV9 and TRBJ2-7 provide the parts outside the CDR3, is DSGVTQTPKHLITATGQRVTLRCSPRSGDLSVYWYQQSLDQGLQFLIQYYNGEERAKGNILERFSAQQFPDLHSELNLSSLELGDSALYFCASSAGDSSYEQYFGPGTRLTVT.